The rows below give T cell receptor beta chains drawn from one sample of a study of blood T cell repertoires in COVID-19. TCRdb's copy holds only in-frame clones and misses some; the assay was immunoSEQ multiplex PCR. The sample records about 120,000 clones, around three quarters being singletons. The sample was peripheral blood. These receptors were collected from a man in his 60s with active or convalescent COVID-19. The CDR3 runs from the conserved cysteine through the conserved F or W. D genes are given only for firm matches. The size entry is marked missing in some rows and otherwise reads once, few, many or a size class.

j_gene	d_gene	v_gene	abundance	CDR3nt	CDR3aa
TRBJ1-3	-	TRBV14	once	TGTGCCAGCAGCCAAGATCTACGATCAGGGTGGGACTCTGGAAACACCATATATTTT	CASSQDLRSGWDSGNTIYF
TRBJ2-7	-	TRBV12-2	many	TGTGCAAGTCTCCCAAGCGGGTACGAGCAGTACTTC	CASLPSGYEQYF
TRBJ2-5	-	TRBV5-8	-	TGTGCCAGCAGCTTTCGGTCCCAGCGGCGCGGGACCCAGTACTTC	CASSFRSQRRGTQYF
TRBJ2-5	-	TRBV10-3	-	TGTGCCATCACCCCCCGGGGTCAAGAGACCCAGTACTTC	CAITPRGQETQYF
TRBJ2-7	-	TRBV5-6	-	TGTGCCAGCAGCCCCCAGGTGGGTTGGTCCTACGAGCAGTACTTC	CASSPQVGWSYEQYF
TRBJ2-2	TRBD1	TRBV27	once	TGTGCCAGCAGTCGCTCCGGGACAGTCTATACCGGGGAGCTGTTTTTT	CASSRSGTVYTGELFF
TRBJ2-4	TRBD1	TRBV28	once	TGTGCCAGCAGTCGGTCCGACAGGGGACGTCGGGCCAAAAACATTCAGTACTTC	CASSRSDRGRRAKNIQYF
TRBJ2-3	-	TRBV5-1	few	TGCGCCAGCAGCTTGGCGGAAACCCTAGGGGTTGGTACGCAGTATTTT	CASSLAETLGVGTQYF
TRBJ2-2	-	TRBV2	-	TGTGCCAGCAGCCCCCGGACAGTAAACACCGGGGAGCTGTTTTTT	CASSPRTVNTGELFF
TRBJ1-6	-	TRBV27	-	TGTGCCAGCCGAGGACAGCCGAATTCACCCCTCCACTTT	CASRGQPNSPLHF
TRBJ1-2	TRBD1	TRBV27	-	TGTGCCAGCCAGGGACAGGGAGGAAACTATGGCTACACCTTC	CASQGQGGNYGYTF
TRBJ2-7	-	TRBV9	-	TGTGCCAGCAGCGTAGGCGGAATATCCTACGAGCAGTACTTC	CASSVGGISYEQYF
TRBJ2-7	TRBD1	TRBV7-9	-	TGTGCCAGCAGCTTAGAACCGGGACAGGTAAACTACGAGCAGTACTTC	CASSLEPGQVNYEQYF
TRBJ1-2	-	TRBV9	-	TGTGCCAGCAGCGTAGGTAGCCTGAGGGGCTACACCTTC	CASSVGSLRGYTF
TRBJ2-1	TRBD1	TRBV5-1	-	TGCGCCAGCAGCATGGAGGACAGGGTGCAGTTCTTC	CASSMEDRVQFF
TRBJ2-7	TRBD1	TRBV7-2	once	TGTGCCAGCAGCTCAGAATCGGGACAGGTCTACGAGCAGTACTTC	CASSSESGQVYEQYF
TRBJ1-2	-	TRBV6-5	-	TGTGCCAGCAGCCGAGGACAGCCACGGTCCTATGGCTACACCTTC	CASSRGQPRSYGYTF
TRBJ2-7	-	TRBV7-9	-	TGTGCCAGCAGCTTATTCGACGGGTACGAGCAGTACTTC	CASSLFDGYEQYF
TRBJ2-5	-	TRBV7-8	-	TGTGCCAGCCTACGAGTGGGAGAAGAGACCCAGTACTTC	CASLRVGEETQYF
TRBJ2-7	-	TRBV3-1/TRBV3-2	-	TGTGCCAGCAGCCAGTTCGGGGACTACGAGCAGTACTTC	CASSQFGDYEQYF
TRBJ2-1	-	TRBV6-2/TRBV6-3	once	TGTGCCAGCAGCGAGACAGTCTACAATGAGCAGTTCTTC	CASSETVYNEQFF
TRBJ2-3	-	TRBV5-4	-	TGTGCCAGCAGCTCCCAGGGTAGCACAGATACGCAGTATTTT	CASSSQGSTDTQYF
TRBJ1-5	TRBD1	TRBV19	few	TGTGCCAGTAGTCAGGACAGGGGGGGGAATCAGCCCCAGCATTTT	CASSQDRGGNQPQHF
TRBJ2-7	TRBD1	TRBV28	-	TGTGCCAGCAGCCCCCGGACAGGGAACTACGAGCAGTACTTC	CASSPRTGNYEQYF
TRBJ2-5	TRBD1	TRBV3-1/TRBV3-2	-	TGTGCCAGCAGCCCCCGGACAGGGGAGGAGGAGACCCAGTACTTC	CASSPRTGEEETQYF